This T cell receptor (beta chain) was profiled in a study of long-term antiretroviral therapy in people with HIV. Points from the study as a whole: Researchers lacked any data on ART adherence, viral resistance or therapy changes. HIV repertoires covered narrower CDR3 length ranges than controls did. Pre-ART expanded TRB clones stayed dominant throughout, though often decreasing after ART.

The authors ran the immunoSEQ assay, v3.0, at survey level. Repertoires were generated with immunoSEQ multiplex PCR, while TCRdb's copy carries only in-frame clones and drops some. The sample records more than 20,000 clones, more than 85% being singletons. The germline V gene encodes CDR1 WNHNN and CDR2 SYGVQD (reference sequence). The V and J ends lost 1 base and 7 bases respectively, with 11 bases between them. The CDR3 covers 13 residues. Prior to DNA extraction, the samples held 1-10 million cryopreserved PBMC. About this clone: The antigen is undetermined.

The chain combines TRBV10-1 with TRBJ2-7; maybe TRBD1 (5 bases). The sample consisted of unsorted PBMCs, taken approximately 2.7 years after starting antiretroviral therapy. This receptor was obtained from a man between 40 and 49 years old with HIV. CDR3 bases: TGCGCCAGCAGTGAGTTGGCAGGGATGGAGCAGTACTTC. The encoded protein is CASSELAGMEQYF.